These 6 T cell receptor beta chains originate from one sample sequenced in a study of OX40 agonist ivuxolimab in advanced cancers. TCRdb's copy holds only in-frame clones and misses some; the assay was immunoSEQ multiplex PCR. The table shows about 61,000 clones, with about 88% occurring only once. Sample: CD4+ or CD8+ T cells sorted from blood, taken in a trial of the OX40 agonist ivuxolimab. The receptor source for this set is an adult with an advanced solid tumor such as melanoma, head and neck, liver or kidney cancer.

The rearrangement joins TRBV7-9 to TRBJ1-2; D is unclear. CDR1 is SEHNR, CDR2 FQNEAQ, per germline (reference sequence). The germline V and J ends were trimmed by 0 bases and 1 base, with 3 bases remaining between them. This CDR3 has 13 residues. This CDR3 is CASSLADNYGYTF. The CDR3 bases are TGTGCCAGCAGCTTAGCGGATAACTATGGCTACACCTTC.

As regards this clone: One junction end disagrees with the germline gene, perhaps due to a read error. The chain employs TRBV13 and TRBJ1-2, with D perhaps TRBD1 (5 bases). This CDR3 comprises 18 residues. CDR1 PRHDT and CDR2 FYEKMQ come from the germline V gene (reference sequence). The CDR3 coding sequence is TGTGCCAGCACCTTAATGACAGAAGCAGGAGAGGTTCGCTATGGCTACACCTTC. Its translation is CASTLMTEAGEVRYGYTF.

The rearrangement joins TRBV15 to TRBJ1-1; weak D call: TRBD1 (5 bases). The CDR3 runs to 17 residues. V was cut by 0 bases and J by 3 bases, with 17 bases left in between. In germline, CDR1 is LNHNV, CDR2 YYDKDF (reference sequence). The CDR3 DNA follows: TGTGCCACCAGCAGAGAGTCAGGGAAAGGACTTTACACTGAAGCTTTCTTT. The encoded protein is CATSRESGKGLYTEAFF.

The rearrangement uses TRBV27 and TRBJ2-3, with 12 bases fitting TRBD2. This CDR3 is 17 amino acids long. In germline, CDR1 is MNHEY, CDR2 SMNVEV (reference sequence). With 4 bases clipped from V and 2 bases from J, the junction kept 7 bases outside the gene matches. In nucleotides, the CDR3 is TGTGCCAGCAGTTCAAAGGGACTAGCGGGTTACACAGATACGCAGTATTTT. The encoded protein is CASSSKGLAGYTDTQYF.

The CDR3: CASSGQAKIEAFF. The CDR3 DNA reads as TGTGCCAGCAGTGGACAGGCAAAAATTGAAGCTTTCTTT. The chain has TRBV27 and TRBJ1-1; 7 bases fit TRBD1. The CDR3 has 13 amino acids. The V segment lost 5 bases and the J segment 7 bases; nucleotides outside the gene matches: 7. CDR1 and CDR2 from the germline V gene are MNHEY and SMNVEV (reference sequence).

This clone was seen only a few times. The chain combines TRBV4-1 with TRBJ2-2; possibly TRBD2 for D (6 bases). V dropped 1 base and J dropped 4 bases, with 16 bases sitting between them. Germline V CDR1 and CDR2: MGHRA, YSYEKL. The CDR3 runs 17 residues. The chain's CDR3 is CASSQVIRRGPTGELFF. The CDR3, as DNA: TGCGCCAGCAGCCAAGTCATTAGGCGGGGACCCACCGGGGAGCTGTTTTTT.